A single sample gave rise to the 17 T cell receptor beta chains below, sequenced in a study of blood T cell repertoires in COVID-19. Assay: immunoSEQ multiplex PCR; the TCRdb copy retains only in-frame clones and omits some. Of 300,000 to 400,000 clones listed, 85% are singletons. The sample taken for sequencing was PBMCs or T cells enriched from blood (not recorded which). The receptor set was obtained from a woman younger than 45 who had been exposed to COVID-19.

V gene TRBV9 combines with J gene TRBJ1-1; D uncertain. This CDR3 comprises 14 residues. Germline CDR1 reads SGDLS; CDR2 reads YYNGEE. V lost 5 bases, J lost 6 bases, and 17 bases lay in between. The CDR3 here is CASSAGEEGPEAFF. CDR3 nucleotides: TGTGCCAGCAGTGCCGGGGAGGAGGGCCCTGAAGCTTTCTTT.

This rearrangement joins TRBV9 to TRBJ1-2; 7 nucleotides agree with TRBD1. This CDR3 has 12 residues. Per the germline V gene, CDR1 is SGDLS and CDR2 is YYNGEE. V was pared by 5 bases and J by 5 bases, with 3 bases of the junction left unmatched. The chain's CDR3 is CASRQTGYGYTF. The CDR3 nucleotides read TGTGCCAGCAGGCAGACAGGGTATGGCTACACCTTC.

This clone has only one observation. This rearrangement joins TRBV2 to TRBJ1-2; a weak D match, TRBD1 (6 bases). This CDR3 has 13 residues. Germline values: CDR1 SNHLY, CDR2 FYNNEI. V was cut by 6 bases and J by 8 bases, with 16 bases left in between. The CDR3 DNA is TGTGCCAGCAGCTACAGGGCTTTAGGAGGCTACACCTTC. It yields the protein CASSYRALGGYTF.

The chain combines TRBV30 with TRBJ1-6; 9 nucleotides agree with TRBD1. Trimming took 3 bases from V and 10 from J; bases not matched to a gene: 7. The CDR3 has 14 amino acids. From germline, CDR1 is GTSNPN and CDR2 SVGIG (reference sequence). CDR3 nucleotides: TGTGCCTGGAGGCACGGGACAGGGAGGTCACCCCTCCACTTT. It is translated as CAWRHGTGRSPLHF.

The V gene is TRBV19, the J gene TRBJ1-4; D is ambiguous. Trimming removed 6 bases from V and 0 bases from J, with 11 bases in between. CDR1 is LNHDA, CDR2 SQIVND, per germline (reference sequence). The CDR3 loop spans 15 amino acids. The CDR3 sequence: CASRRARATNEKLFF. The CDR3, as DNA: TGTGCCAGTAGAAGAGCCCGTGCAACTAATGAAAAACTGTTTTTT.

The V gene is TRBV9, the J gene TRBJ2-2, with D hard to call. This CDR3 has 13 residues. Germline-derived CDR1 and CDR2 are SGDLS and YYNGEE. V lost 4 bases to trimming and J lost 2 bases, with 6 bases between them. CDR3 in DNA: TGTGCCAGCAGCTTCCTAAACACCGGGGAGCTGTTTTTT. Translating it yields CASSFLNTGELFF.

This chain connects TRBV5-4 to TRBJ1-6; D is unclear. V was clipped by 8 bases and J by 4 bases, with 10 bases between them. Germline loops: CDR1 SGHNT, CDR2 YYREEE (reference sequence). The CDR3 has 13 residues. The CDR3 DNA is TGTGCCAGTGGAGGCCGATATAATTCACCCCTCCACTTT. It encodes CASGGRYNSPLHF.

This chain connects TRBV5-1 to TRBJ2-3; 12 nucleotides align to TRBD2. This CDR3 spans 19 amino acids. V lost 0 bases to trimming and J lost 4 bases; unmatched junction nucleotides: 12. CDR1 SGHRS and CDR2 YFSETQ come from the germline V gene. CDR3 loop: CASSLAWETSGSPADTQYF. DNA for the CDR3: TGCGCCAGCAGCTTGGCCTGGGAGACTAGCGGGAGCCCGGCAGATACGCAGTATTTT.

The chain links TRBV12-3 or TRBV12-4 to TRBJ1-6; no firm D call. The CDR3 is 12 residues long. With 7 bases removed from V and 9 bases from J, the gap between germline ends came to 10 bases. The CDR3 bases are TGTGCCAGCACTCGTGAGGGTTCACCCCTCCACTTT. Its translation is CASTREGSPLHF.

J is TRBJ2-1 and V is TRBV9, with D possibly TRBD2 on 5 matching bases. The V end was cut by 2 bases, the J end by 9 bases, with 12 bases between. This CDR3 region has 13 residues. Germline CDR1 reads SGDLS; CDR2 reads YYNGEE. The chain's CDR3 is CASSVGSTSEQFF. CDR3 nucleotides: TGTGCCAGCAGCGTTGGGAGTACGAGTGAGCAGTTCTTC. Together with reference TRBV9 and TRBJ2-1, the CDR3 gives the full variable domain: DSGVTQTPKHLITATGQRVTLRCSPRSGDLSVYWYQQSLDQGLQFLIQYYNGEERAKGNILERFSAQQFPDLHSELNLSSLELGDSALYFCASSVGSTSEQFFGPGTRLTVL.

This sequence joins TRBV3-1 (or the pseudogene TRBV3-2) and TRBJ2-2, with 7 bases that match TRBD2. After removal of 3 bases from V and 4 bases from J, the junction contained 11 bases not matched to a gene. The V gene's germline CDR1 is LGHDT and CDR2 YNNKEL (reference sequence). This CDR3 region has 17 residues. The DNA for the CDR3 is TGTGCCAGCAGCCAGCGCGGGAGTTCGGGTATCACCGGGGAGCTGTTTTTT. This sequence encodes CASSQRGSSGITGELFF.

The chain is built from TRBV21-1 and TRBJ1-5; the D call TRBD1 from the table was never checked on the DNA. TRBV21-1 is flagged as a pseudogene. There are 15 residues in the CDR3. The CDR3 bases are TGTGCCAGCAGCACCCGGACAGGGAGGGATCAGCCCCAGCATTTT. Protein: CASSTRTGRDQPQHF.

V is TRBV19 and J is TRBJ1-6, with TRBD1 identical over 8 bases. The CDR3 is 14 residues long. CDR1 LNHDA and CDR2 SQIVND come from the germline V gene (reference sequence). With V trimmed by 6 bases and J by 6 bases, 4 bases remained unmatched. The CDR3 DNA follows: TGTGCCAGTAGGTCGGACAGGGTTAATTCACCCCTCCACTTT. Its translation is CASRSDRVNSPLHF.

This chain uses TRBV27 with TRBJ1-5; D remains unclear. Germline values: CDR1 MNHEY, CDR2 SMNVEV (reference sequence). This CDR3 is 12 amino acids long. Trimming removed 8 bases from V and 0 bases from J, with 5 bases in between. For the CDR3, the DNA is TGTGCCAGCGCCTATAGCAATCAGCCCCAGCATTTT. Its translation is CASAYSNQPQHF.

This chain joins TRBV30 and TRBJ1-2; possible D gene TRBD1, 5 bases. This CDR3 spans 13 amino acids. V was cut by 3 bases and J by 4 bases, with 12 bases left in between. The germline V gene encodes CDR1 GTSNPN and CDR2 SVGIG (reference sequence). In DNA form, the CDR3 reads TGTGCCTGGAGCGGGGGTGGAATCTATGGCTACACCTTC. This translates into CAWSGGGIYGYTF.

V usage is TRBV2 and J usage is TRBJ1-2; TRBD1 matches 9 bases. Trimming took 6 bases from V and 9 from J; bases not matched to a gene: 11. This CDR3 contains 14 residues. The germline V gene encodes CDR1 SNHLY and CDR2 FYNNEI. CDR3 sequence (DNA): TGTGCCAGCAGACTTGAAAACAGGGGGCTGAGCTACACCTTC. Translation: CASRLENRGLSYTF. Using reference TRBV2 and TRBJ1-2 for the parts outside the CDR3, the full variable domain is EPEVTQTPSHQVTQMGQEVILRCVPISNHLYFYWYRQILGQKVEFLVSFYNNEISEKSEIFDDQFSVERPDGSNFTLKIRSTKLEDSAMYFCASRLENRGLSYTFGSGTRLTVV.

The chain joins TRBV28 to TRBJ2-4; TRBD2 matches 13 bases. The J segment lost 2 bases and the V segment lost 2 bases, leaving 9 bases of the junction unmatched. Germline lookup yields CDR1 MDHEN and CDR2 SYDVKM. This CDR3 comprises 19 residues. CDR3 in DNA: TGTGCCAGCAGTTTAATACTAGCGGGAGGGCCGGAGACCAAAAACATTCAGTACTTC. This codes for CASSLILAGGPETKNIQYF.